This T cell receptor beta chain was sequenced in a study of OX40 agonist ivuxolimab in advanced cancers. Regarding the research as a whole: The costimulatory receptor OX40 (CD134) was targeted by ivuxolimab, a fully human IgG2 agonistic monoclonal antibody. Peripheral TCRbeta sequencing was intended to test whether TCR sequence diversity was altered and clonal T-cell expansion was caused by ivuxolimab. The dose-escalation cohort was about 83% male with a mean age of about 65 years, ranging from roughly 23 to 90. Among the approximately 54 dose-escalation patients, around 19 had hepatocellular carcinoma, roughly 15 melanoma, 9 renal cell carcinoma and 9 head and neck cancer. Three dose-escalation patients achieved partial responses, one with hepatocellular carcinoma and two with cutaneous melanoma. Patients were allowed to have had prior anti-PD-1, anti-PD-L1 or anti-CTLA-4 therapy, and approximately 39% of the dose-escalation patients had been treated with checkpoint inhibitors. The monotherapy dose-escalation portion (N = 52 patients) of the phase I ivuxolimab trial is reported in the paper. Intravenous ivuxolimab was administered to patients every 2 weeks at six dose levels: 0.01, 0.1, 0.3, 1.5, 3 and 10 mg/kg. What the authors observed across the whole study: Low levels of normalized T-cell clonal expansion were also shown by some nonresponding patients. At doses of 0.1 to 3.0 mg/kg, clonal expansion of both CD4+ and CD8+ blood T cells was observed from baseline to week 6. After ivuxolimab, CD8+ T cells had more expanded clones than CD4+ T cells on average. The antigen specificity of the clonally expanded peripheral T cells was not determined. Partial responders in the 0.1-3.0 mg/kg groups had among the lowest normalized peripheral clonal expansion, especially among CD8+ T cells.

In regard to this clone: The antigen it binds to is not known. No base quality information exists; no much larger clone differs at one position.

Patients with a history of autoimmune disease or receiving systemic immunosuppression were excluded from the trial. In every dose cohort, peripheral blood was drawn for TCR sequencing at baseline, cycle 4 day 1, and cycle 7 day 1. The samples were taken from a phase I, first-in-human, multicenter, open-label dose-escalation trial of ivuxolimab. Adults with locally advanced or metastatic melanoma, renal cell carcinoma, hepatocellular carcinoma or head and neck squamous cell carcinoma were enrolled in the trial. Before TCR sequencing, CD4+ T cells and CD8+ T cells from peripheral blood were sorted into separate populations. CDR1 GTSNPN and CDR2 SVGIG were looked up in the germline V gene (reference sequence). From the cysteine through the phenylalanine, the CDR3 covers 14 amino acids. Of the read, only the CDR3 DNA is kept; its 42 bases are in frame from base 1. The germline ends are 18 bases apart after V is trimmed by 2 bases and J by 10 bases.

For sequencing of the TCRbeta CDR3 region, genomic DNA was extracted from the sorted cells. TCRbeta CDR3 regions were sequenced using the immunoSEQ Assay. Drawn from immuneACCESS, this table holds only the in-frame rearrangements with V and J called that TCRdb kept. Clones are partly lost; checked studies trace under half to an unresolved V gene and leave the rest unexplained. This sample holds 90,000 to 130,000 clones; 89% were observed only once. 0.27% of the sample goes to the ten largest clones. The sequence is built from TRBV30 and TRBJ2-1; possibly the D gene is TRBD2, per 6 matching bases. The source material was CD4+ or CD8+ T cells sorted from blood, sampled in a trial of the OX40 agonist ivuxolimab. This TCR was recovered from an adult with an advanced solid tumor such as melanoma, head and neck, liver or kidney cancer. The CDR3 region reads CAWSTGTPGGEQFF. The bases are TGTGCCTGGAGTACGGGAACTCCCGGAGGGGAGCAGTTCTTC.